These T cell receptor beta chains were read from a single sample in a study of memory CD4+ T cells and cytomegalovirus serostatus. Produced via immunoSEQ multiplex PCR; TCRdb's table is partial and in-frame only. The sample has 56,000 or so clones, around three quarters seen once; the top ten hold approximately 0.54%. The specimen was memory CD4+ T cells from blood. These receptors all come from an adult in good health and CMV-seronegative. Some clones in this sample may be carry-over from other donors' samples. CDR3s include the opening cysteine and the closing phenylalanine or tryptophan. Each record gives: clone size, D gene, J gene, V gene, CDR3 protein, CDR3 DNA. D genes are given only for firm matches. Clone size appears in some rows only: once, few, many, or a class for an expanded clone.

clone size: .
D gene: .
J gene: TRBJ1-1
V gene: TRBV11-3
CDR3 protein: CASSLTGTERAFF
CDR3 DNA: TGTGCCAGCAGCCTCACCGGTACCGAACGAGCTTTCTTT

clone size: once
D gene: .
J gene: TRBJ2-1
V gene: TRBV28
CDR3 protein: CASSFVDRHNEQFF
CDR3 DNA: TGTGCCAGCAGTTTCGTTGACAGGCACAATGAGCAGTTCTTC

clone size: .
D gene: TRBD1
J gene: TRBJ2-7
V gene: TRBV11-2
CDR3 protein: CASRLQQGWWSYEQYF
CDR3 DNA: TGTGCCAGCAGACTCCAACAGGGGTGGTGGTCCTACGAGCAGTACTTC

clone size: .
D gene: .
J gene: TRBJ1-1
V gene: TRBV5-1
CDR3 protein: CASSLEGSGAEAFF
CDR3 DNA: TGCGCCAGCAGCTTGGAGGGCAGTGGGGCTGAAGCTTTCTTT

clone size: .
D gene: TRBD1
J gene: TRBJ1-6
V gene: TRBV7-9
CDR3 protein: CASSLLAGGSPLHF
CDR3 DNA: TGTGCCAGCAGCTTACTGGCAGGGGGCTCACCCCTCCACTTT

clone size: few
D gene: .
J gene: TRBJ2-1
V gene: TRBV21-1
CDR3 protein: CASSYTGLAGVNEQFF
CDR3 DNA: TGTGCCAGCAGCTATACGGGACTAGCGGGAGTAAATGAGCAGTTCTTC

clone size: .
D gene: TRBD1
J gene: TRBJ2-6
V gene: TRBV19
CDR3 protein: CASSIDFWTGGGGANVLTF
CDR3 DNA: TGTGCCAGTAGTATAGATTTCTGGACAGGGGGCGGTGGGGCCAACGTCCTGACTTTC

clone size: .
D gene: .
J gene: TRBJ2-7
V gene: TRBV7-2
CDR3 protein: CASSFGSGLYEQYF
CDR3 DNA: TGTGCCAGCAGTTTCGGCAGCGGGCTCTACGAGCAGTACTTC

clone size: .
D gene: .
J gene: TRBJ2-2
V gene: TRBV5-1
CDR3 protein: CASSPNTGELFF
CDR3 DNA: TGCGCCAGCAGCCCCAACACCGGGGAGCTGTTTTTT

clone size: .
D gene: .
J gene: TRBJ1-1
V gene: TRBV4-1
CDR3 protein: CASSLRAAMNTEAFF
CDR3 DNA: TGCGCCAGCAGTCTCAGAGCAGCAATGAACACTGAAGCTTTCTTC

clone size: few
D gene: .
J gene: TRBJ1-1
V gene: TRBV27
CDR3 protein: CASSWGRPDENTEAFF
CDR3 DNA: TGTGCCAGCAGTTGGGGCCGCCCGGATGAAAACACTGAAGCTTTCTTT

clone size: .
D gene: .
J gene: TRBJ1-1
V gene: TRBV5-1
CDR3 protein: CASSLGDTEAFF
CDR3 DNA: TGCGCCAGCAGTTTAGGGGACACTGAAGCTTTCTTT

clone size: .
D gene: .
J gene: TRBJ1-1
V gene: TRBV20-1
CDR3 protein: CSAKRAEAFF
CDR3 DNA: TGCAGTGCTAAACGGGCTGAAGCTTTCTTT

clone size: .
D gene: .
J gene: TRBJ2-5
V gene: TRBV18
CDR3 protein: CASSPQEETQYF
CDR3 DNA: TGTGCCAGCTCACCACAAGAGGAGACCCAGTACTTC

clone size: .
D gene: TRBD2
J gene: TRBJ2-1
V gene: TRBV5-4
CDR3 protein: CASSLGLAGGGWTNEQFF
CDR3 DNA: TGTGCCAGCAGCTTGGGACTAGCGGGAGGGGGGTGGACCAATGAGCAGTTCTTC

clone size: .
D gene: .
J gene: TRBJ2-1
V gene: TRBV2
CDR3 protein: CASSEALQSSYNEQFF
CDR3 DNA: TGTGCCAGCAGTGAAGCCCTCCAGAGCTCCTACAATGAGCAGTTCTTC